Sequencing of this T cell receptor beta chain was carried out in a study of breast tumors, draining lymph nodes, adjacent tissues (dated by TCRdb to 2015 to 2016). With regard to the full study: TCR beta repertoires were compared across tumor, adjacent nontumor tissue and axillary lymph nodes obtained from breast cancer patients. In human breast cancer, the study set out to assess how tumor, surrounding tissue and draining lymph node repertoires relate to one another and whether T cells might be exchanged between them.

Germline trimming amounts to 4 bases on V and 3 bases on J, with 10 as the count of junction bases outside the gene matches. From its cysteine to its phenylalanine, the CDR3 spans 15 amino acids. Just CDR3 DNA is preserved here, 45 bases in frame from base 1. Via the germline V gene, CDR1 is SGDLS and CDR2 YYNGEE. The axillary draining lymph nodes of breast cancer patients were the source of the lymph node samples. Overall study outcomes, separate from this receptor: The conclusion that tumor T cells originate in lymph nodes was presented as consistent with a hypothesis rather than as directly demonstrated. Tumors showed preferential V and J gene usage, and their T-cell repertoire diversity fell below that of lymph nodes yet above that of nontumor tissue. Tumor and nontumor tissue repertoires were significantly more similar in luminal-like than in basal-like breast cancer. The data were judged consistent with most tumor T cells deriving from the lymph node and then expanding within tumor tissue.

This sample was sequenced with an Illumina HiSeq 2000. Multiplex PCR amplification was used to generate the TCR beta chain libraries. High-throughput sequencing was used to analyze the amplified TCR beta chain products. In-frame beta chains were kept once TCRdb had trimmed the public reads at Q25 with fastp and called clones with MiXCR. Rows with a matching CDR3 protein are joined into one entry that keeps the most common DNA and genes. The table for this sample lists about 180,000 distinct CDR3 sequences; 25% to 40% of them were counted only once. The top ten clones comprise over 3.5% of the sample. This clonotype has a count of ten or more. Its antigen specificity is not known. No base quality information exists; no much larger clone differs at one position.

The rearrangement joined TRBV9 to TRBJ2-7, and 7 bases in between align with TRBD1. Sequencing input: axillary lymph node tissue. This sequence originates from a female donor with breast cancer. Some clones in this sample may be carry-over from other donors' samples. The CDR3 amino acid sequence is: CASSLDPGGRYEQYF. The bases are TGTGCCAGCAGCCTTGACCCAGGGGGACGCTACGAGCAGTACTTC.